Detailed here is one TCR beta chain. The data were taken from a study of blood T cell repertoires in COVID-19. The authors' processing: Amplifying reference gene primers gave estimates of nucleated cell counts. TCRdb keeps only in-frame clones here, not all; method: immunoSEQ multiplex PCR. From that table come the V and J calls and clone size; the DNA was used to work out D and trimming. Of about 160,000 clones listed, 85% to 95% were seen once; the top ten hold over 3.5%. Germline V gives CDR1 DFQATT, CDR2 SNEGSKA (reference sequence). Trimming cost V 3 bases and J 13 bases, with 12 bases left between them. The CDR3 runs to 10 residues.

The J gene is TRBJ1-1, the V gene TRBV20-1; D is ambiguous. The sequenced material came from peripheral blood. This TCR was sampled from a woman in her forties or fifties with acute or convalescent COVID-19. CDR3 coding DNA: TGCAGTGCTAGTAATCTTATCGGTTTCTTT. Its protein is CSASNLIGFF.